This T cell receptor beta chain was retrieved from a study of beta chain features in type 1 diabetes. The CDR3 runs to 15 residues. CDR1 is LGHNA and CDR2 is YNFKEQ in the germline V gene. The V and J ends lost 4 bases and 8 bases, in that order; junction bases with no gene match: 6. Since all of the isolated RNA was reverse transcribed, expressed TCRB transcripts were what got sequenced. This table comes from immunoSEQ multiplex PCR, and its TCRdb copy is limited to in-frame clones, with some not included. The sample records under 950,000 clones, about a sixth being singletons. Source material: naive CD4+ T cells from blood. The chain couples TRBV4-2 to TRBJ2-1; 12 bases align to TRBD1. This TCR was sampled from a woman younger than 35 in good health. CDR3 sequence: CASSPPGQGADEQFF. The CDR3, as DNA: TGTGCCAGCAGCCCACCGGGACAGGGGGCCGATGAGCAGTTCTTC.